This record covers a single T cell receptor (beta chain). These data originate in a study of blood T cell repertoires in COVID-19. Study-wide context: Samples of COVID-19 (acute and convalescent) were obtained from the United States, Italy and Spain. T cells, B-cell-depleted T cells, or PBMCs provided the cDNA or gDNA that served as material.

As originally analysed: Estimates of nucleated cell counts were drawn from the amplification of reference gene primers. TCRdb's table, derived via immunoSEQ multiplex PCR, lists solely in-frame clones and lacks some. V and J calls plus clone size are reproduced from that table; the DNA served to infer D and trimming. The table shows some 150,000 clones, with over 75% occurring only once. The TCR originated in a woman aged 50 to 60 with acute or convalescent COVID-19. Sample: peripheral blood.

For the CDR3, the DNA is TGCGCCAGCAGCTTGGGAGGGACTAGCGAAGAGAGCGAGCAGTACTTC. Translated: CASSLGGTSEESEQYF. The V call is TRBV5-1, the J call TRBJ2-7; 10 bases are a match to TRBD2. The V gene's germline CDR1 is SGHRS and CDR2 YFSETQ. Losses at the gene ends were 0 bases for V and 6 bases for J; bases not matched to a gene: 9. The CDR3 totals 16 residues.